This TCR beta chain was observed in a study of Ad26.COV2.S vaccination and SARS-CoV-2 variants. General study points: Measurement of non-spike TCR breadth gave similar results in vaccine and placebo recipients. Possibly, TCR breadth and depth analyses underestimated total T cell responses. Vaccinated individuals (as opposed to placebo recipients) had higher spike-specific TCR breadth.

Treatment specified: approximately 18 received Ad26.COV2.S at low or high dose, single or two shots; 5 received placebo; per-sample allocation not given. All samples were drawn on day 63, counting from the first vaccine or placebo injection. This clone came up a few times. Its antigen is as yet unknown. Data came from immunoSEQ multiplex PCR; TCRdb stores just in-frame clones and leaves some out. The repertoire holds roughly 510,000 clones, with 70% to 90% as singletons. The clonotype originates from a person aged 18-60 years who received the Ad26.COV2.S COVID-19 vaccine or a placebo. This sample comprised peripheral blood, obtained in a trial of Ad26.COV2.S vaccine versus placebo.

This CDR3 is CASSPLRGESADTQYF. Written as DNA, the CDR3 is TGTGCCAGCAGCCCCTTAAGGGGAGAGAGTGCAGATACGCAGTATTTT. The chain couples TRBV4-2 to TRBJ2-3; D may correspond to TRBD1 or TRBD2 (5 bases each). The CDR3 consists of 16 residues. Germline CDR1 LGHNA, CDR2 YNFKEQ. Trimming pared 4 bases from V and 4 bases from J, leaving 18 bases between.